Listed here is a single T cell receptor beta chain. Antigen unknown. Unique molecular identifiers were used to barcode this TCRbeta library. In TCRdb, the PCR reads were re-called with MiXCR into one record per CDR3 protein. The sample lists under 850,000 distinct CDR3 sequences; roughly 13% were seen once. V shed 1 base and J 5 bases; nucleotides not matched to a gene: 8. The CDR3 contains 15 residues. Germline V gene lookup returns CDR1 SGHRS and CDR2 YFSETQ. This sample was taken from a study of T-cell reconstitution after alpha-beta-depleted transplantation in children. Study-wide results and limits: Two months or so post-transplant, alpha-beta T cells reportedly derived from several hundred expanded graft clones. T-cell counts and diversity at one year post-transplant came mainly from newly produced T cells.

The source of this sequence is a girl under 10 years old with congenital amegakaryocytic thrombocytopenia, due to receive a stem cell transplant. The J gene is TRBJ2-5, the V gene TRBV5-1, with 7 bases that match TRBD2. The sample here was PBMCs, taken before TCRalphabeta/CD19-depleted stem cell transplant. In nucleotides, the CDR3 is TGCGCCAGCAGCTTGCTGGGCGGGAGCCCGGAGACCCAGTACTTC. Residues: CASSLLGGSPETQYF.